Shown below are 26 T cell receptor beta chains from a single sample sequenced in a study of cytomegalovirus exposure and HLA in healthy donors. PCR primers comprised 60 Vbeta and 13 Jbeta primers. The method was immunoSEQ multiplex PCR; TCRdb's version includes in-frame clones alone and lacks a portion of them. The profile covers about 180,000 clones, with 82% appearing a single time and more than 1.5% taken by the ten largest. The material sequenced was PBMCs. These receptors originate from a man aged 40-49 years in good health and CMV-seronegative.

This chain joins TRBV7-6 and TRBJ2-1; 8 nucleotides match TRBD1. The V gene end was trimmed by 5 bases and the J gene end by 9 bases; junction bases not matched to a gene: 3. The CDR3 length is 12 residues. CDR1 and CDR2 (germline): SGHVS, FNYEAQ. The CDR3 loop reads CASSPQGGEQFF. Written as DNA, the CDR3 is TGTGCCAGCAGCCCACAGGGGGGTGAGCAGTTCTTC.

CDR3 bases: TGCGCCAGCAGCCAAGGGGCACCCAGGGGGAAGGAAAAACTGTTTTTT. This gives the protein CASSQGAPRGKEKLFF. This sequence joins TRBV4-3 and TRBJ1-4, with 7 bases fitting TRBD1. The CDR3 length is 16 residues. The V gene end was trimmed by 1 base and the J gene end by 8 bases; junction bases not matched to a gene: 10. Germline CDR1 and CDR2: LGHNA and YSLEER.

About this clone: Other DNA sequences in the same sample also yield this CDR3. The chain uses TRBV2 and TRBJ1-2, with D perhaps matching TRBD1 (6 bases). V lost 1 base and J lost 5, with 11 bases in between. This CDR3 spans 14 amino acids. Germline V lookup: CDR1 SNHLY, CDR2 FYNNEI. The CDR3 sequence: CASSEGTGNYGYTF. The DNA of the CDR3 is TGTGCCAGCAGTGAAGGAACAGGGAATTATGGCTACACCTTC. Combining the CDR3 with reference TRBV2 and TRBJ1-2 gives the whole variable domain EPEVTQTPSHQVTQMGQEVILRCVPISNHLYFYWYRQILGQKVEFLVSFYNNEISEKSEIFDDQFSVERPDGSNFTLKIRSTKLEDSAMYFCASSEGTGNYGYTFGSGTRLTVV.

V and J are TRBV10-3 and TRBJ1-5; D unclear. Trimming left V 2 bases short and J 0 bases short, with 8 bases between. CDR3 size: 15 residues. In germline, CDR1 is ENHRY, CDR2 SYGVKD. In DNA, the CDR3 is TGTGCCATCAGTGAGGTTCAGGATAGCAATCAGCCCCAGCATTTT. Translation: CAISEVQDSNQPQHF.

This clone was picked up a small number of times. V and J are TRBV5-5 and TRBJ2-5, with D possibly TRBD1 on 6 matching bases. Trimming cost V 0 bases and J 7 bases, with 16 bases left between them. Germline CDR1 SGHKS, CDR2 YYEKEE (reference sequence). The CDR3 spans 15 residues. The CDR3 here is CASSLGTDPRVTQYF. The CDR3 coding sequence is TGTGCCAGCAGCTTGGGGACAGATCCAAGAGTGACCCAGTACTTC.

This chain connects TRBV18 to TRBJ1-2; 9 positions match TRBD1. The ends lost 4 bases at V and 6 bases at J; junction bases unmatched: 12. CDR3 length: 16 amino acids. The germline CDR1 and CDR2 sequences are KGHSH and LQKENI. The CDR3 DNA is TGTGCCAGCTCACAGGGACAGGGTGGATCCCAGGATGGCTACACCTTC. It codes for CASSQGQGGSQDGYTF.

This chain links TRBV4-2 with TRBJ2-1; 9 bases agree with TRBD2. The CDR3 is made up of 15 amino acids. V gave up 2 bases and J gave up 7 bases; unmatched junction bases: 6. CDR1 is LGHNA and CDR2 is YNFKEQ in the germline V gene. The CDR3 DNA follows: TGTGCCAGCAGCCAATCCTTAGCGGGAGAAAATGAGCAGTTCTTC. It translates to CASSQSLAGENEQFF.

V and J are TRBV7-2 and TRBJ2-7, with a tentative D call TRBD2 (6 bases). Trimming shortened V by 5 bases and J by 2 bases, and 19 bases separated the two germline ends. The length of the CDR3 is 16 residues. CDR1 is SGHTA, CDR2 FQGNSA, per germline. CDR3 amino acids: CASSTRAGRTTYEQYF. In DNA form, the CDR3 reads TGTGCCAGCAGCACAAGGGCTGGTCGGACTACCTACGAGCAGTACTTC.

In this sample, this clone turned up a few times. The rearrangement links TRBV15 to TRBJ2-3; 7 nucleotides align to TRBD2. Germline CDR1 and CDR2: LNHNV and YYDKDF (reference sequence). J gave up 1 base and V 4 bases, and 5 bases lay outside the gene matches. This CDR3 has 15 amino acids. The CDR3 region has the DNA TGTGCCACCAGCACCCCTCTAGCGGGCACAGATACGCAGTATTTT. It translates to CATSTPLAGTDTQYF.

The chain is built from TRBV6-1 and TRBJ1-5; D call uncertain. V lost 1 base and J 7 bases, leaving 8 bases between the germline ends. The V gene's germline CDR1 is MNHNS and CDR2 SASEGT. The CDR3 contains 13 residues. The CDR3 DNA is TGTGCCAGCAGTGAAGGTCGAGTGCAGCCCCAGCATTTT. Translation gives CASSEGRVQPQHF.

The V gene is TRBV30, the J gene TRBJ2-1; 11 nucleotides align to TRBD2. The ends lost 1 base at V and 4 bases at J; junction bases unmatched: 3. This CDR3 comprises 15 residues. Germline values: CDR1 GTSNPN, CDR2 SVGIG (reference sequence). DNA for the CDR3: TGTGCCTGGAGTGGACTAGCGGGACGGTACAATGAGCAGTTCTTC. Residues: CAWSGLAGRYNEQFF.

The chain joins TRBV25-1 to TRBJ2-1; maybe TRBD1 (5 bases). V lost 6 bases and J lost 6, with 9 bases in between. The germline CDR1 and CDR2 sequences are MGHDK and SYGVNS. This CDR3 has 12 amino acids. Written as DNA, the CDR3 is TGTGCCAGCAGCAAAGGGGTCAATGAGCAGTTCTTC. This codes for CASSKGVNEQFF.

The V gene is TRBV7-9, the J gene TRBJ1-2; the D gene is possibly TRBD1 (5 bases). V lost 2 bases and J lost 0, with 13 bases in between. The CDR3 length is 16 residues. CDR1 and CDR2 from the germline V gene are SEHNR and FQNEAQ (reference sequence). CDR3 sequence: CASSLLGTYTNYGYTF. Written as DNA, the CDR3 is TGTGCCAGCAGCTTACTCGGGACTTATACTAACTATGGCTACACCTTC.

The chain uses TRBV7-9 and TRBJ1-1, with D perhaps matching TRBD1 (6 bases). The germline V gene encodes CDR1 SEHNR and CDR2 FQNEAQ (reference sequence). V was trimmed by 6 bases and J by 1 base, leaving 9 bases between them. The length of the CDR3 is 13 residues. The CDR3 coding sequence is TGTGCCAGCAGGGAGACAGGGAACACTGAAGCTTTCTTT. This translates into CASRETGNTEAFF.

CDR3 DNA: TGTGCCAGCAGCTTGGTAACAGGGGGGGCCAACGTCCTGACTTTC. It encodes CASSLVTGGANVLTF. The V call is TRBV7-3, the J call TRBJ2-6, with a tentative D call TRBD1 (6 bases). This CDR3 is built from 15 residues. CDR1 SGHTA and CDR2 FQGTGA come from the germline V gene. With 3 bases removed from V and 4 bases from J, the gap between germline ends came to 10 bases.

V and J are TRBV2 and TRBJ2-7, with TRBD2 matching 14 bases. Germline V lookup: CDR1 SNHLY, CDR2 FYNNEI. The CDR3 extends over 16 amino acids. The V and J ends lost 3 bases and 5 bases, in that order; junction bases with no gene match: 6. CDR3 region: CASSESTSGGGHEQYF. The CDR3 nucleotides read TGTGCCAGCAGTGAGTCGACTAGCGGGGGGGGCCACGAGCAGTACTTC.

The V call is TRBV25-1, the J call TRBJ1-1; D is undetermined. V dropped 1 base and J dropped 1 base, with 7 bases sitting between them. Germline CDR1 reads MGHDK; CDR2 reads SYGVNS. The CDR3 has 14 amino acids. The CDR3 spells CASSESAGNTEAFF. The CDR3 DNA follows: TGTGCCAGCAGTGAATCGGCAGGGAACACTGAAGCTTTCTTT.

V usage is TRBV5-1 and J usage is TRBJ2-5; 7 bases map to TRBD1. V trimming: 4 bases; J trimming: 4 bases; junction bases outside the gene matches: 4. Germline-derived CDR1 and CDR2 are SGHRS and YFSETQ. This CDR3 has 13 amino acids. The CDR3 bases are TGCGCCAGCAGCGGAACAGGGGTAGAGACCCAGTACTTC. Translated: CASSGTGVETQYF.

The chain combines TRBV5-4 with TRBJ2-2, with a weak D call TRBD2 (6 bases). Trimming left V 3 bases short and J 0 bases short, with 12 bases between. Looked up from germline, CDR1 is SGHNT and CDR2 is YYREEE (reference sequence). CDR3 length: 16 amino acids. The CDR3 sequence: CASSSGLTSNTGELFF. In DNA form, the CDR3 reads TGTGCCAGCAGCTCGGGACTTACTTCGAACACCGGGGAGCTGTTTTTT.

The chain employs TRBV30 and TRBJ1-2; D is undetermined. Trimming removed 3 bases from V and 5 bases from J, with 4 bases in between. Germline V gives CDR1 GTSNPN, CDR2 SVGIG (reference sequence). The CDR3 is 10 residues long. The DNA for the CDR3 is TGTGCCTGGAGGTCTTATGGCTACACCTTC. Translated: CAWRSYGYTF.

The V and J genes are TRBV11-3 and TRBJ2-7, with TRBD1 identical over 7 bases. This CDR3 has 14 amino acids. The V gene's germline CDR1 is SGHNT and CDR2 YENEEA. V shed 2 bases, J shed 2 bases, and the junction held 3 bases outside the gene matches. CDR3 sequence: CASSLTQGTYEQYF. The CDR3, as DNA: TGTGCCAGCAGCTTAACACAGGGGACCTACGAGCAGTACTTC. Filled out from reference TRBV11-3 and TRBJ2-7, the complete variable domain reads EAGVVQSPRYKIIEKKQPVAFWCNPISGHNTLYWYLQNLGQGPELLIRYENEEAVDDSQLPKDRFSAERLKGVDSTLKIQPAELGDSAVYLCASSLTQGTYEQYFGPGTRLTVT.

The rearrangement links TRBV7-9 to TRBJ2-5; D gene ambiguous. CDR1 is SEHNR and CDR2 is FQNEAQ in the germline V gene (reference sequence). There are 15 residues in the CDR3. V was clipped by 0 bases and J by 1 base, with 9 bases between them. The CDR3 DNA is TGTGCCAGCAGCTTAGCGACTCCGGGCCAAGAGACCCAGTACTTC. As protein: CASSLATPGQETQYF.

The J gene is TRBJ2-1, the V gene TRBV9; 9 nucleotides align to TRBD2. V dropped 4 bases and J dropped 6; count of bases not matched to a gene: 11. The CDR3 spans 16 residues. From germline, CDR1 is SGDLS and CDR2 YYNGEE. CDR3 region: CASSSEGREGGNEQFF. In DNA form, the CDR3 reads TGTGCCAGCAGCTCCGAGGGGCGGGAGGGCGGCAATGAGCAGTTCTTC. The complete variable domain, with remaining parts taken from reference TRBV9 and TRBJ2-1, reads DSGVTQTPKHLITATGQRVTLRCSPRSGDLSVYWYQQSLDQGLQFLIQYYNGEERAKGNILERFSAQQFPDLHSELNLSSLELGDSALYFCASSSEGREGGNEQFFGPGTRLTVL.

The rearrangement links TRBV7-6 to TRBJ2-1, with 9 bases fitting TRBD1. Germline loops: CDR1 SGHVS, CDR2 FNYEAQ. The junction had 9 bases not matched to a gene; V was cut back by 3 bases and J by 9 bases. The CDR3 length is 15 residues. CDR3 amino acids: CASSLLGQGFGEQFF. CDR3 DNA sequence: TGTGCCAGCAGCTTGCTGGGACAGGGTTTCGGTGAGCAGTTCTTC.

The chain combines TRBV9 with TRBJ2-7; the match to TRBD2 covers 10 bases. CDR1 and CDR2 (germline): SGDLS, YYNGEE. The ends lost 3 bases at V and 7 bases at J; junction bases unmatched: 13. The CDR3 totals 16 residues. The CDR3 nucleotides are TGTGCCAGCAGCGCCACGGCAGCGGGAGGGTTGAATGAGCAGTACTTC. Its translation: CASSATAAGGLNEQYF. Full variable domain (remainder filled in from reference TRBV9 and TRBJ2-7): DSGVTQTPKHLITATGQRVTLRCSPRSGDLSVYWYQQSLDQGLQFLIQYYNGEERAKGNILERFSAQQFPDLHSELNLSSLELGDSALYFCASSATAAGGLNEQYFGPGTRLTVT.

The rearrangement links TRBV7-2 to TRBJ2-7, with TRBD2 matching over 9 bases. CDR1 SGHTA and CDR2 FQGNSA come from the germline V gene. CDR3 length equals 14 residues. With V trimmed by 8 bases and J by 6 bases, 11 bases remained unmatched. The CDR3 is CASSLGGGASEQYF. The CDR3 nucleotides are TGTGCCAGCTCCCTAGGCGGGGGGGCAAGCGAGCAGTACTTC.